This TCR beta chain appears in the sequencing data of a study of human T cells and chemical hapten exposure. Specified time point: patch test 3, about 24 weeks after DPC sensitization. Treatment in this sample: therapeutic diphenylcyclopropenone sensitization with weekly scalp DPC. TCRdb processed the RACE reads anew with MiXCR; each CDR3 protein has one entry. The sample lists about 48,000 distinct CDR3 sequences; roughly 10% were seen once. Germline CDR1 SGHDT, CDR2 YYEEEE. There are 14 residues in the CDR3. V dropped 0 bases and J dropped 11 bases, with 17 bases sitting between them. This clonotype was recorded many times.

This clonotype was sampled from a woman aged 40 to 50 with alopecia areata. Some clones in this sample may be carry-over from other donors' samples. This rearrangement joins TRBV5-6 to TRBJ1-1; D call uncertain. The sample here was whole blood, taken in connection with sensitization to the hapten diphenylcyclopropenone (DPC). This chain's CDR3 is CASSLGTRPATAFF. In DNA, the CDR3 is TGTGCCAGCAGCTTGGGAACCCGACCTGCCACGGCTTTCTTT. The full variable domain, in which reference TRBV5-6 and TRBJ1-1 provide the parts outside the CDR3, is DAGVTQSPTHLIKTRGQQVTLRCSPKSGHDTVSWYQQALGQGPQFIFQYYEEEERQRGNFPDRFSGHQFPNYSSELNVNALLLGDSALYLCASSLGTRPATAFFGQGTRLTVV.